This T cell receptor (beta chain) was obtained from a study of T-cell reconstitution after alpha-beta-depleted transplantation in children. Germline assignment: CDR1 DFQATT and CDR2 SNEGSKA (reference sequence). The CDR3 runs 19 residues. V lost 5 bases, J lost 1 base, and 22 bases stayed unmatched. Preparation of the TCRbeta library was carried out with unique molecular identifiers. TCRdb fed the PCR reads into MiXCR, producing one record per CDR3 protein. The repertoire holds about 690,000 distinct CDR3 sequences, with around a sixth as singletons. The chain is built from TRBV20-1 and TRBJ1-1; 7 nucleotides agree with TRBD1. Sequenced material: PBMCs from the stem cell graft donor, taken from the stem cell graft. The sequence came from a human donor who donated a stem cell graft to a child with acute myeloid leukemia. The CDR3 DNA reads TGCAGTGCTTCAGACCTATTACAGGGGTCCTTCGTTAAGAACACTGAAGCTTTCTTT. As protein: CSASDLLQGSFVKNTEAFF.